The 2 T cell receptor beta chains below all came from one sample that was sequenced in a study of blood T cell repertoires in COVID-19. Sequencing used immunoSEQ multiplex PCR; TCRdb keeps in-frame clones, though not all of them. The repertoire includes fewer than 350,000 clones, roughly 86% of them detected once, and just under 9% sits in the top ten. Sequenced: peripheral blood. These receptors came from a man aged 35 to 55 with active or convalescent COVID-19.

For this clone: At one boundary the junction diverges from the germline segment, which might be a read error. The gene calls are TRBV2 and TRBJ2-7; D gene uncertain. The CDR3 extends over 15 amino acids. Germline assignment: CDR1 SNHLY and CDR2 FYNNEI. The CDR3 coding sequence is TGTGCCAGCAGCGAAGGTAACAGCCTATCCTACGAGCAGTACTTC. It is translated as CASSEGNSLSYEQYF.

V gene TRBV7-3 combines with J gene TRBJ2-2; 13 nucleotides align to TRBD2. Germline trimming cut 5 bases from V and 6 bases from J; bases unmatched to any gene: 6. Germline loops: CDR1 SGHTA, CDR2 FQGTGA. This CDR3 has 16 residues. The CDR3: CASSQSGTSGAGELFF. CDR3 DNA: TGTGCCAGCAGCCAATCCGGGACTAGCGGGGCCGGGGAGCTGTTTTTT.